This record looks at one T cell receptor beta chain sequence and its context. The antigen is undetermined. This specimen comes from a study of T cell clones after liver transplantation. Study observations and caveats: Small, mixed patient groups and varying post-transplant times limit these conclusions.

TCRdb's copy holds only in-frame clones and misses some; the assay was immunoSEQ multiplex PCR. The table records tens of thousands of clones, about 82% of them present only once. Thawed unstimulated PBMCs were FACS-sorted by CD3, CD4 and CD8 into two populations. The germline V gene encodes CDR1 SGHTA and CDR2 FQGNSA. V lost 3 bases to trimming and J lost 6 bases, with 9 bases between them. There are 13 residues in the CDR3. J is TRBJ1-5 and V is TRBV7-2; D uncertain. This clonotype originated in a human patient who received a liver transplant. Some T cells may be graft donor cells. The specimen was CD4+ T cells from blood, collected just over 45 months after liver transplant. CDR3 sequence (DNA): TGTGCCAGCAGCTTCGGAATGACTCAGCCCCAGCATTTT. Translating gives CASSFGMTQPQHF.